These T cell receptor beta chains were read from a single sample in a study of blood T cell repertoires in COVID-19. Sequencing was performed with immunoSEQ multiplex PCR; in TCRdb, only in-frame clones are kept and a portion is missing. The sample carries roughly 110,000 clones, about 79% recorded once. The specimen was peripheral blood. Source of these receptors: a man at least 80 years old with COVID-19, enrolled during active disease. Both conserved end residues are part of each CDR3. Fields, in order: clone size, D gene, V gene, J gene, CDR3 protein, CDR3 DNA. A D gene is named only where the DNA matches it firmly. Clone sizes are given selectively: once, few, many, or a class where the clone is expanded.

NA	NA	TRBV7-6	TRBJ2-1	CASQPDSFDPYNEQFF	TGTGCCAGCCAACCGGACAGTTTCGACCCCTACAATGAGCAGTTCTTC
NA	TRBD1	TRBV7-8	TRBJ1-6	CASSLRGQGATGNSPLHF	TGTGCCAGCAGCTTAAGGGGACAGGGGGCAACGGGGAATTCACCCCTCCACTTT
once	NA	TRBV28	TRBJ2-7	CASRQTTSYEQYF	TGTGCCAGCAGGCAGACTACCTCCTACGAGCAGTACTTC
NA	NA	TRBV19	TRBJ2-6	CASTLTRGSGANVLTF	TGTGCCAGTACTTTAACTCGGGGCTCTGGGGCCAACGTCCTGACTTTC
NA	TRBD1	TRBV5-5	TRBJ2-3	CASSRDRGTDTQYF	TGTGCCAGCAGCCGGGACAGGGGCACAGATACGCAGTATTTT
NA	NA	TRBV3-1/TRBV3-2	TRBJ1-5	CASSQKGGNQPQHF	TGTGCCAGCAGCCAAAAGGGAGGCAATCAGCCCCAGCATTTT
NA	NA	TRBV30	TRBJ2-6	CAWSVLWGPGANVLTF	TGTGCCTGGAGTGTACTCTGGGGCCCTGGGGCCAACGTCCTGACTTTC
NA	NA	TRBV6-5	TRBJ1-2	CASSVQGDGNYGYTF	TGTGCCAGCAGCGTGCAGGGTGATGGGAACTATGGCTACACCTTC
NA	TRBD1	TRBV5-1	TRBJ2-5	CASREQGGRETQYF	TGCGCCAGCAGGGAACAGGGGGGACGAGAGACCCAGTACTTC
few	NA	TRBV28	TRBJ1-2	CASSFGGRGYTF	TGTGCCAGCAGTTTCGGGGGGCGAGGCTACACCTTC
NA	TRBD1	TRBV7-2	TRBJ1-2	CASSLSGTEELYGYTF	TGTGCCAGCAGCCTATCCGGGACAGAGGAGCTCTATGGCTACACCTTC
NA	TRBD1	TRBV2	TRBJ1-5	CASTFTGGNQPQHF	TGTGCCAGCACCTTTACAGGGGGCAATCAGCCCCAGCATTTT
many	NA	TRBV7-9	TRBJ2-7	CASSLAGGGTSYEQYF	TGTGCCAGCAGCTTAGCAGGGGGAGGGACCTCCTACGAGCAGTACTTC
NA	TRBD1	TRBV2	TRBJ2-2	CASSGQGGYTGELFF	TGTGCCAGCAGCGGACAGGGGGGTTACACCGGGGAGCTGTTTTTT